This T cell receptor (beta chain) was found in a study of early T cells in non-severe SARS-CoV-2 infection. Study-wide context: Chains stayed unpaired after sequencing of bulk RNA from unsorted whole blood.

TCRdb processed the 5' RACE reads anew with MiXCR; each CDR3 protein has one entry. The sample contains about 92,000 distinct CDR3 sequences, about 15% of which appear only once. Between the trimmed V and J ends, which lost 8 bases and 6 bases, there was a span of 13 bases. This CDR3 is 11 amino acids long. Per germline, CDR1 DFQATT and CDR2 SNEGSKA (reference sequence). The rearrangement uses TRBV20-1 and TRBJ1-2; no firm D call. Input material: whole blood. The source of this sequence is an adult who was a healthcare worker with PCR-confirmed SARS-CoV-2 infection or an uninfected control (not recorded which). DNA of the CDR3: TGCAGTATCCGGGGTACGCATGGCTACACCTTC. Translated, it gives CSIRGTHGYTF.